This entry lists 21 T cell receptor beta chains sequenced from one sample in a study of T cells after yellow fever vaccination. TCRdb re-analysed the 5' RACE reads in MiXCR, keeping a single row per CDR3 protein. The sample consists of some 400,000 distinct CDR3 sequences, around 20% of them appearing once. This sample comprised PBMCs, obtained before the yellow fever booster vaccination. The origin of the receptors is a man aged 18 to 30 who received the YFV17D yellow fever vaccine.

V gene TRBV24-1 combines with J gene TRBJ2-3; 7 bases align to TRBD1. Germline lookup yields CDR1 KGHDR and CDR2 SFDVKD. The CDR3 spans 15 residues. V shed 5 bases and J 3 bases; nucleotides not matched to a gene: 7. The CDR3: CATSVGGLSTDTQYF. CDR3 sequence (DNA): TGTGCCACCAGTGTAGGGGGCTTAAGTACAGATACGCAGTATTTT.

The chain carries TRBV11-3 and TRBJ2-3; 8 bases are a match to TRBD1. There are 17 residues in the CDR3. CDR1 is SGHNT and CDR2 is YENEEA in the germline V gene. V trimming: 4 bases; J trimming: 1 base; junction bases outside the gene matches: 10. DNA for the CDR3: TGTGCCAGCAGCTCGTTTTCAGGGGGCATTGGCACAGATACGCAGTATTTT. Translating gives CASSSFSGGIGTDTQYF.

The chain has TRBV25-1 and TRBJ2-5, with 12 bases matching TRBD2. Germline V lookup: CDR1 MGHDK, CDR2 SYGVNS. The CDR3 loop spans 15 amino acids. Trimming at V came to 9 bases and at J to 5 bases, leaving 10 bases not matched to a gene. The CDR3 DNA sequence: TGTGCCAGTTCGACTAGCGGGGGCTCCGGTGAGACCCAGTACTTC. It yields the protein CASSTSGGSGETQYF.

This chain connects TRBV11-2 to TRBJ1-4; D uncertain. CDR1 and CDR2 from the germline V gene are SGHAT and FQNNGV. V dropped 5 bases and J dropped 8 bases, with 9 bases sitting between them. The CDR3 covers 12 residues. CDR3 sequence reads: CASSVGEEKLFF. In DNA form, the CDR3 reads TGTGCCAGCAGCGTAGGTGAGGAAAAACTGTTTTTT. The entire variable domain, with the rest obtained from reference TRBV11-2 and TRBJ1-4, is as follows: EAGVAQSPRYKIIEKRQSVAFWCNPISGHATLYWYQQILGQGPKLLIQFQNNGVVDDSQLPKDRFSAERLKGVDSTLKIQPAKLEDSAVYLCASSVGEEKLFFGSGTQLSVL.

The CDR3 DNA is TGTGCCAGCAGCCCTAGCGGGCCCTTCACAGATACGCAGTATTTT. As protein: CASSPSGPFTDTQYF. The rearrangement uses TRBV11-3 and TRBJ2-3; 8 bases are a match to TRBD2. Trimming at V came to 5 bases and at J to 2 bases, leaving 6 bases not matched to a gene. The CDR3 runs 15 residues. Germline V gives CDR1 SGHNT, CDR2 YENEEA.

This clonotype was observed a few times. This sequence joins TRBV13 and TRBJ2-1; D perhaps matches TRBD1 (7 bases). From germline, CDR1 is PRHDT and CDR2 FYEKMQ (reference sequence). V was trimmed by 4 bases and J by 6 bases, leaving 19 bases between them. CDR3 length: 16 amino acids. The chain's CDR3 is CASSSRWQGGPNEQFF. The CDR3 DNA reads TGTGCCAGCAGCTCCAGGTGGCAGGGGGGCCCCAATGAGCAGTTCTTC.

This clonotype was counted at least ten times. The chain has TRBV25-1 and TRBJ1-1; the D is unclear. The CDR3 is 13 amino acids. The V gene's germline CDR1 is MGHDK and CDR2 SYGVNS. V was shortened by 8 bases and J by 0 bases, with 10 bases between the two germline ends. Here the CDR3 reads CASSWGMNTEAFF. The CDR3 DNA reads TGTGCCAGCTCATGGGGTATGAACACTGAAGCTTTCTTT.

In its sample, this clonotype was seen once. The rearrangement uses TRBV6-2 or TRBV6-3 and TRBJ2-7, with 7 positions matching TRBD2. This CDR3 has 13 residues. Germline CDR1 reads MNHEY; CDR2 reads SVGEGT. V trimming: 5 bases; J trimming: 6 bases; junction bases outside the gene matches: 7. The CDR3, as DNA: TGTGCCAGCAGTACCTCCGGCGGGAGCGAGCAGTACGTC. The encoded protein is CASSTSGGSEQYV.

This clonotype has just a few counts. The chain joins TRBV28 to TRBJ1-3; weak D call: TRBD1 (6 bases). The CDR3 totals 14 residues. Trimming took off 5 bases at V and 0 bases at J, with 8 bases between the two ends. In germline, CDR1 is MDHEN, CDR2 SYDVKM. The CDR3 DNA sequence: TGTGCCAGCAGTGGGGGCTACTCTGGAAACACCATATATTTT. Protein sequence: CASSGGYSGNTIYF. The entire variable domain, with the rest obtained from reference TRBV28 and TRBJ1-3, is as follows: DVKVTQSSRYLVKRTGEKVFLECVQDMDHENMFWYRQDPGLGLRLIYFSYDVKMKEKGDIPEGYSVSREKKERFSLILESASTNQTSMYLCASSGGYSGNTIYFGEGSWLTVV.

This chain links TRBV12-3 or TRBV12-4 with TRBJ2-3; 16 bases match TRBD2. V shed 6 bases and J 3 bases; nucleotides not matched to a gene: 6. The CDR3 totals 17 residues. This CDR3 reads CASRGTSGGAGTDTQYF. CDR3 nucleotide sequence: TGTGCCAGCAGGGGGACTAGCGGGGGGGCAGGAACAGATACGCAGTATTTT.

V is TRBV12-3 or TRBV12-4 and J is TRBJ1-5; 7 bases are shared with TRBD1. This CDR3 contains 15 residues. The J segment lost 0 bases and the V segment lost 5 bases, leaving 4 bases of the junction unmatched. CDR3 bases: TGTGCCAGCAGTGCCGACAGGGTTAGCAATCAGCCCCAGCATTTT. Amino acid sequence: CASSADRVSNQPQHF.

This clonotype was observed a few times. The rearrangement joins TRBV4-3 to TRBJ2-5; TRBD2 is a possible D gene (6 bases). The ends were cut back, 4 bases at V and 1 base at J, with 16 bases in the middle. Germline CDR1 LGHNA, CDR2 YSLEER. The length of the CDR3 is 16 residues. The CDR3 reads CASSLRRGALQETQYF. The CDR3 nucleotides read TGCGCCAGCAGCCTGAGGCGGGGAGCCCTCCAAGAGACCCAGTACTTC.

This clonotype turned up a few times. The J gene is TRBJ2-7, the V gene TRBV29-1, with a tentative D call TRBD2 (6 bases). The germline V gene encodes CDR1 SQVTM and CDR2 ANQGSEA. V lost 3 bases and J 2 bases, leaving 11 bases between the germline ends. CDR3 size: 13 residues. The CDR3 reads CSVELAGPYEQYF. DNA of the CDR3: TGCAGCGTTGAGTTGGCGGGACCCTACGAGCAGTACTTC.

This clonotype was seen more than once but under ten times. Sequence at one end of the junction differs from germline and may be a read error. The rearrangement links TRBV7-2 to TRBJ2-3; 11 nucleotides align to TRBD2. The CDR3 has 13 residues. Per the germline V gene, CDR1 is SGHTA and CDR2 is FQGNSA. The CDR3 coding sequence is TGTGCCAGCAGCTTTATCCTAGCGGGGGGCCTCCCTTTT. Its protein is CASSFILAGGLPF. Complete variable domain (other parts from reference TRBV7-2 and TRBJ2-3): GAGVSQSPSNKVTEKGKDVELRCDPISGHTALYWYRQSLGQGLEFLIYFQGNSAPDKSGLPSDRFSAERTGGSVSTLTIQRTQQEDSAVYLCASSFILAGGLPFGPGTRLTVL.

The chain couples TRBV5-1 to TRBJ2-3; unclear D gene. The V end was cut by 4 bases, the J end by 4 bases, with 10 bases between. CDR1 SGHRS and CDR2 YFSETQ come from the germline V gene. The CDR3 sequence is 13 residues long. The CDR3 DNA sequence: TGCGCCAGCAGCCCACCTATTGCAGATACGCAGTATTTT. It codes for CASSPPIADTQYF.

This clonotype showed up many times. V usage is TRBV20-1 and J usage is TRBJ2-3; D gene uncertain. V shed 2 bases and J shed 1 base, with 13 bases lying between them. Germline CDR1 DFQATT, CDR2 SNEGSKA (reference sequence). CDR3 length equals 15 residues. In DNA form, the CDR3 reads TGCAGTGCTAGACGGTCCGCCGGTCGCACAGATACGCAGTATTTT. Translated, it gives CSARRSAGRTDTQYF.

V usage is TRBV5-6 and J usage is TRBJ1-6; D is possibly TRBD1 (5 bases). Trimming shortened V by 6 bases and J by 14 bases, and 18 bases separated the two germline ends. Germline V CDR1 and CDR2: SGHDT, YYEEEE. The CDR3 loop spans 13 amino acids. In nucleotides, the CDR3 is TGTGCCAGCACCCACAGGCGGAGGATTACCCTCCACTTT. Encoded protein: CASTHRRRITLHF.

This clonotype was detected only a few times. The chain has TRBV25-1 and TRBJ1-5; tentative D call: TRBD1 (5 bases). Germline V gene sequence: CDR1 MGHDK, CDR2 SYGVNS. V was cut by 6 bases and J by 3 bases, with 9 bases left in between. The CDR3 runs to 13 residues. CDR3 protein: CASRQGFNQPQHF. CDR3 DNA sequence: TGTGCCAGCAGGCAGGGCTTCAATCAGCCCCAGCATTTT.

The chain is built from TRBV20-1 and TRBJ2-5; a weak D match, TRBD1 (6 bases). Germline V gene sequence: CDR1 DFQATT, CDR2 SNEGSKA (reference sequence). The CDR3 extends over 13 amino acids. V was shortened by 3 bases and J by 5 bases, with 13 bases between the two germline ends. CDR3 coding DNA: TGCAGTGCTAGTTCTGGGGGCGGGGAGACCCAGTACTTC. As protein: CSASSGGGETQYF.

This sequence joins TRBV9 and TRBJ1-2; D gene unclear. The germline gives CDR1 SGDLS, CDR2 YYNGEE. The CDR3 spans 14 residues. V was pared by 3 bases and J by 6 bases, with 15 bases between. In DNA form, the CDR3 reads TGTGCCAGCAGCGAGGCCCCGGGCGAGGATGGCTACACCTTC. Amino acid sequence: CASSEAPGEDGYTF.

The rearrangement joins TRBV4-3 to TRBJ2-3; D may be TRBD1 (6 bases). The CDR3 runs 15 residues. Trimming took 0 bases from V and 4 from J, leaving 11 bases between them. Germline V gene data show CDR1 as LGHNA and CDR2 as YSLEER. The CDR3, as DNA: TGCGCCAGCAGCCAAGATCCTACAGGGTCAGATACGCAGTATTTT. It specifies CASSQDPTGSDTQYF.